The clone carrying this TCR beta chain has only a few counts. Its cognate antigen is unknown. Heparinised blood was drawn once per donor, averaging around 110 mL. With 6 bases clipped from V and 2 bases from J, the junction kept 8 bases outside the gene matches. The V gene's germline CDR1 is LNHDA and CDR2 SQIVND (reference sequence). The CDR3 has 15 amino acids. This entry belongs to a study of beta chain features in type 1 diabetes. Study in general: Age, gender and cell yields were alike across patients and healthy donors. Study-level results: Among patients with Type 1 diabetes, TCRB CDR3s were moderately but significantly shorter in every one of the four CD4+ subsets.

The whole isolated RNA underwent reverse transcription, so sequencing captured expressed TCRB transcripts. Profiled with immunoSEQ multiplex PCR; TCRdb holds only in-frame clones, not every one. The sample lists a few hundred thousand clones; 8% to 10% were seen once. The TCR was taken from a young man with type 1 diabetes. Sequencing was done on a sample of central memory CD4+ T cells from blood. The chain joins TRBV19 to TRBJ2-3; 7 bases agree with TRBD2. CDR3: CASRISGQATDTQYF. The CDR3 region has the DNA TGTGCCAGTAGAATTAGCGGGCAGGCCACAGATACGCAGTATTTT.